Listed here are 22 T cell receptor beta chains from one sample, sequenced in a study of blood T cell repertoires in COVID-19. The assay was immunoSEQ multiplex PCR, and TCRdb's table has in-frame clones only and misses some. This table holds 350,000 to 500,000 clones, about 90% found once. The sequenced sample was peripheral blood. These receptors were obtained from a young man with COVID-19, enrolled during active disease.

The chain employs TRBV7-9 and TRBJ2-7; 7 positions match TRBD1. Germline lookup yields CDR1 SEHNR and CDR2 FQNEAQ (reference sequence). Trimming took 5 bases from V and 3 from J; bases not matched to a gene: 7. The length of the CDR3 is 14 residues. The CDR3 sequence is CASSSPGQSYEQYF. The CDR3 coding sequence is TGTGCCAGCAGCAGCCCGGGACAGAGCTACGAGCAGTACTTC.

This clone has more than one count but fewer than ten. This sample includes further DNA sequences coding for the same CDR3. The chain carries TRBV2 and TRBJ2-3; TRBD2 aligns across 9 bases. This CDR3 spans 16 amino acids. Germline V lookup: CDR1 SNHLY, CDR2 FYNNEI. V lost 2 bases, J lost 0 bases, and 3 bases stayed unmatched. CDR3 amino acids: CASSENAGGSTDTQYF. The CDR3, as DNA: TGTGCCAGCAGTGAAAATGCGGGGGGGAGCACAGATACGCAGTATTTT.

This clone was seen a single time. The V call is TRBV11-2, the J call TRBJ1-1; no clear D. V dropped 5 bases and J dropped 3 bases, with 10 bases sitting between them. CDR1 is SGHAT, CDR2 FQNNGV, per germline. CDR3 length: 13 residues. Written as DNA, the CDR3 is TGTGCCAGCAGCATGAGGGTTGACACTGAAGCTTTCTTT. It is translated as CASSMRVDTEAFF.

This clone is a singleton in its sample. The chain employs TRBV7-8 and TRBJ2-2; D is perhaps TRBD2 (5 bases). Germline CDR1 is SGHVS and CDR2 is FQNEAQ. The length of the CDR3 is 17 residues. Trimming took off 5 bases at V and 3 bases at J, with 19 bases between the two ends. The CDR3 sequence is CASSQRRVRSYTGELFF. CDR3 DNA sequence: TGTGCCAGCAGCCAAAGGCGGGTCAGGTCTTACACCGGGGAGCTGTTTTTT.

The chain is built from TRBV10-1 and TRBJ2-2; D unresolved. The V gene's germline CDR1 is WNHNN and CDR2 SYGVQD (reference sequence). The V end was cut by 2 bases, the J end by 5 bases, with 9 bases between. This CDR3 is built from 14 residues. The CDR3 here is CASSEIRSTGELFF. In DNA, the CDR3 is TGCGCCAGCAGTGAGATCAGAAGTACCGGGGAGCTGTTTTTT.

The CDR3 nucleotides are TGCGCCAGCAGCTTGGCCCCCCCGGGGTTTTCCTACGAGCAGTACTTC. Translation: CASSLAPPGFSYEQYF. V gene TRBV5-1 combines with J gene TRBJ2-7; TRBD2 is a possible D gene (5 bases). V lost 0 bases to trimming and J lost 1 base, with 14 bases between them. Germline CDR1 is SGHRS and CDR2 is YFSETQ. CDR3 length equals 16 residues.

The V call is TRBV19, the J call TRBJ1-5, with D possibly being TRBD1 (6 bases). The CDR3 consists of 15 residues. Germline CDR1 and CDR2: LNHDA and SQIVND (reference sequence). Trimming removed 0 bases at V and 7 bases at J, with 13 bases between. CDR3 DNA sequence: TGTGCCAGTAGTATAGACAGGGGTTTCGGGCAGCCCCAGCATTTT. Translating it yields CASSIDRGFGQPQHF.

This chain links TRBV2 with TRBJ1-6; 8 bases are a match to TRBD1. The germline V gene has CDR1 SNHLY and CDR2 FYNNEI. V lost 6 bases, J lost 9 bases, and 7 bases stayed unmatched. The CDR3 consists of 14 residues. The CDR3 DNA follows: TGTGCCAGCAGAACCGGGACAGGTCTTTCACCCCTCCACTTT. It encodes CASRTGTGLSPLHF.

This clone was observed a few times. The rearrangement uses TRBV19 and TRBJ1-2; D not certain. The germline CDR1 and CDR2 sequences are LNHDA and SQIVND (reference sequence). Trimming took 1 base from V and 7 from J, leaving 16 bases between them. The CDR3 has 15 amino acids. CDR3: CASSIVGRERGGYTF. CDR3 nucleotides: TGTGCCAGTAGTATAGTTGGCAGAGAACGGGGTGGCTACACCTTC.

The rearrangement joins TRBV11-2 to TRBJ2-7; 8 bases are a match to TRBD2. Germline-derived CDR1 and CDR2 are SGHAT and FQNNGV. The CDR3 spans 14 residues. V lost 7 bases and J lost 0; bases outside the gene matches: 5. This CDR3 reads CASTRGGSSYEQYF. The CDR3 DNA follows: TGTGCCAGCACTCGGGGGGGCAGCTCCTACGAGCAGTACTTC.

The chain has TRBV5-1 and TRBJ2-3, with 9 nucleotides matching TRBD2. V lost 5 bases to trimming and J lost 1 base; unmatched junction nucleotides: 5. The germline CDR1 and CDR2 sequences are SGHRS and YFSETQ. The CDR3 totals 15 residues. The CDR3 is CASSLAGDRTDTQYF. The CDR3 DNA follows: TGCGCCAGCAGTTTAGCGGGGGATCGCACAGATACGCAGTATTTT.

This chain connects TRBV6-6 to TRBJ1-6; D call uncertain. The germline V and J ends were trimmed by 8 bases and 4 bases, with 18 bases remaining between them. The length of the CDR3 is 16 residues. From germline, CDR1 is MNHNY and CDR2 SVGAGI (reference sequence). CDR3 in DNA: TGTGCCAGCGCTCGGGGAATCCATTATTATAATTCACCCCTCCACTTT. Its translation is CASARGIHYYNSPLHF.

This clone appeared a few times. The chain links TRBV6-5 to TRBJ1-1; no clear D gene. Germline CDR1 and CDR2: MNHEY and SVGAGI. V was pared by 1 base and J by 2 bases, with 11 bases between. The CDR3 totals 15 residues. This chain's CDR3 is CASSYFSAGNTEAFF. The DNA for the CDR3 is TGTGCCAGCAGTTACTTTTCAGCGGGCAACACTGAAGCTTTCTTT.

This clone is a singleton in its sample. The chain combines TRBV5-1 with TRBJ2-1, with D uncertain. The V and J ends lost 0 bases and 1 base respectively, with 11 bases between them. The CDR3 is made up of 16 amino acids. The germline CDR1 and CDR2 sequences are SGHRS and YFSETQ. The CDR3 DNA reads as TGCGCCAGCAGCTTGGTTACATCAAGTTCCTACAATGAGCAGTTCTTC. It is translated as CASSLVTSSSYNEQFF. The complete variable domain, with remaining parts taken from reference TRBV5-1 and TRBJ2-1, reads KAGVTQTPRYLIKTRGQQVTLSCSPISGHRSVSWYQQTPGQGLQFLFEYFSETQRNKGNFPGRFSGRQFSNSRSEMNVSTLELGDSALYLCASSLVTSSSYNEQFFGPGTRLTVL.

This chain links TRBV7-6 with TRBJ2-5; 11 bases fit TRBD2. CDR3 length: 16 amino acids. V shed 5 bases, J shed 6 bases, and the junction held 11 bases outside the gene matches. From germline, CDR1 is SGHVS and CDR2 FNYEAQ. CDR3 region: CASSPNSGGAFQTQYF. The CDR3 DNA reads as TGTGCCAGCAGCCCGAATAGCGGGGGGGCCTTCCAGACCCAGTACTTC.

The chain carries TRBV3-1 (or the pseudogene TRBV3-2) and TRBJ2-7; D is unresolved. CDR1 and CDR2 (germline): LGHDT, YNNKEL (reference sequence). The CDR3 covers 18 residues. V lost 0 bases and J 1 base, leaving 19 bases between the germline ends. The CDR3 region is CASSQDLPEYAFSYEQYF. In DNA form, the CDR3 reads TGTGCCAGCAGCCAAGACCTCCCTGAATACGCGTTTTCCTACGAGCAGTACTTC.

The CDR3 DNA follows: TGTGCCTGGCAGCGGCTCAACACCGGGGAGCTGTTTTTT. This sequence encodes CAWQRLNTGELFF. J is TRBJ2-2 and V is TRBV30, with D maybe TRBD2 (5 bases). The germline V and J ends were trimmed by 5 bases and 2 bases, with 9 bases remaining between them. Germline V lookup: CDR1 GTSNPN, CDR2 SVGIG (reference sequence). The CDR3 extends over 13 amino acids.

The V gene is TRBV5-1, the J gene TRBJ1-1; 7 nucleotides align to TRBD1. CDR3 length: 14 amino acids. Trimming took 4 bases from V and 0 from J; bases not matched to a gene: 3. Germline V CDR1 and CDR2: SGHRS, YFSETQ. Here the CDR3 DNA reads TGCGCCAGCAGCGATCAGGGGGTGAACACTGAAGCTTTCTTT. Its protein is CASSDQGVNTEAFF.

This rearrangement joins TRBV6-5 to TRBJ2-7; a weak D match, TRBD2 (7 bases). Trimming took off 2 bases at V and 5 bases at J, with 13 bases between the two ends. CDR1 and CDR2 from the germline V gene are MNHEY and SVGAGI. CDR3 length: 14 amino acids. The CDR3 protein is CASSYGEGGDEQYF. For the CDR3, the DNA is TGTGCCAGCAGTTACGGGGAGGGGGGCGACGAGCAGTACTTC.

The chain recombines TRBV10-1 with TRBJ1-3; D not certain. The CDR3 runs to 15 residues. Germline V gives CDR1 WNHNN, CDR2 SYGVQD (reference sequence). With 8 bases removed from V and 1 base from J, the gap between germline ends came to 15 bases. CDR3 nucleotide sequence: TGCGCCAGCTCCAGCGGCCCCGCTTCTGGAAACACCATATATTTT. Residues: CASSSGPASGNTIYF.

The chain is built from TRBV7-7 and TRBJ2-5, with D possibly being TRBD1 (5 bases). Per the germline V gene, CDR1 is SSHAT and CDR2 is FNYEAQ (reference sequence). V was cut by 1 base and J by 1 base, with 10 bases left in between. There are 15 residues in the CDR3. Here the CDR3 reads CASSLGRQPQETQYF. In DNA, the CDR3 is TGTGCCAGCAGCTTAGGTAGACAGCCCCAAGAGACCCAGTACTTC.

The chain couples TRBV7-9 to TRBJ2-1; 11 bases fit TRBD2. Germline values: CDR1 SEHNR, CDR2 FQNEAQ (reference sequence). This CDR3 has 16 residues. V gave up 5 bases and J gave up 1 base; unmatched junction bases: 4. CDR3 amino acids: CASSVSGRGSYNEQFF. CDR3 in DNA: TGTGCCAGCAGCGTTAGCGGGAGGGGTTCCTACAATGAGCAGTTCTTC. The full variable domain, in which reference TRBV7-9 and TRBJ2-1 provide the parts outside the CDR3, is DTGVSQNPRHKITKRGQNVTFRCDPISEHNRLYWYRQTLGQGPEFLTYFQNEAQLEKSRLLSDRFSAERPKGSFSTLEIQRTEQGDSAMYLCASSVSGRGSYNEQFFGPGTRLTVL.